The 15 T cell receptor beta chains below come from one sample, sequenced in a study of tumor and adjacent non-tumor tissue in lung cancer. This sample's RNA came from whole unsorted tissue. The library came from three nested PCR rounds adapted from ARM-PCR protocols. TCRdb reprocessed the multiplex PCR reads with MiXCR, giving one entry per CDR3 protein. Of tens of thousands of distinct CDR3 sequences listed, less than 80% were seen once; the top ten hold 15% to 20%. Specimen: lung tumor tissue. These receptors came from a man in his sixties with non-small cell lung cancer.

The V and J genes are TRBV7-9 and TRBJ1-5, with TRBD1 as a possible D gene (5 bases). Trimming took 7 bases from V and 5 from J, leaving 12 bases between them. The germline V gene encodes CDR1 SEHNR and CDR2 FQNEAQ (reference sequence). The CDR3 contains 13 residues. Here the CDR3 reads CASNPGHDQPQHF. CDR3 DNA: TGTGCCAGCAATCCTGGACATGATCAGCCCCAGCATTTT.

Note on this clonotype: Compared with germline, one end of the junction differs, possibly owing to a read error. This sequence joins TRBV6-6 and TRBJ1-1; perhaps TRBD1 as D (5 bases). The V gene's germline CDR1 is MNHNY and CDR2 SVGAGI (reference sequence). The CDR3 is made up of 13 amino acids. DNA of the CDR3: TGTGCCAGCAGAGTACCGGGACTCTCTGAGGCTTTCTTT. Translated: CASRVPGLSEAFF.

Concerning this clonotype itself: Likely a read error: the CDR3 ends without its conserved phenylalanine or tryptophan. The V and J genes are TRBV6-2 or TRBV6-3 and TRBJ1-1, with 9 bases fitting TRBD1. The germline V gene encodes CDR1 MNHEY and CDR2 SVGEGT. The CDR3 has 13 residues. The CDR3, as DNA: TGTGCCACCAGTTACGGACAGGGGACTGAAGCTTTCATT. This codes for CATSYGQGTEAFI.

Note on this clonotype: This may be a read error: a much more frequent sequence differs by one nucleotide. The rearrangement uses TRBV20-1 and TRBJ2-7; 14 bases align to TRBD2. CDR3 length: 17 amino acids. The germline CDR1 and CDR2 sequences are DFQATT and SNEGSKA (reference sequence). With V trimmed by 4 bases and J by 7 bases, 15 bases remained unmatched. The CDR3, as DNA: TGCAGTGCTACCGGGGGACTAGCGGGGGTCTCCTCTCGTGAGCAGTACTTC. Translating gives CSATGGLAGVSSREQYF.

The rearrangement uses TRBV10-3 and TRBJ2-7; D remains ambiguous. This CDR3 is 16 amino acids long. The germline V and J ends were trimmed by 0 bases and 2 bases, with 14 bases remaining between them. Germline V gene lookup returns CDR1 ENHRY and CDR2 SYGVKD. The CDR3 DNA sequence: TGTGCCATCAGTGAGTCGCTCGGGCTGGGAACCTACGAGCAGTACTTC. Its protein is CAISESLGLGTYEQYF.

The chain has TRBV5-1 and TRBJ2-7; D possibly corresponds to TRBD1 (6 bases). From germline, CDR1 is SGHRS and CDR2 YFSETQ. V was cut by 9 bases and J by 6 bases, with 22 bases left in between. The CDR3 is made up of 14 amino acids. The CDR3 DNA reads TGCGCCAACAGTTCCTCCGGGACAACCGCCGAGCAGTACTTC. Protein sequence: CANSSSGTTAEQYF.

This clonotype was picked up a small number of times. A much larger clone differs by one base, so this may be a read error. J is TRBJ2-5 and V is TRBV10-3; D ambiguous. V lost 10 bases and J lost 2, with 11 bases in between. CDR1 ENHRY and CDR2 SYGVKD come from the germline V gene. The CDR3 sequence is 12 residues long. The CDR3 region is CANALRQETQYF. The CDR3 region has the DNA TGTGCCAACGCCCTGCGGCAAGAGACCCAGTACTTC.

A word on this clonotype: The conserved closing phenylalanine or tryptophan is absent in this CDR3, likely reflecting a read error. The DNA is omitted, as the CDR3 cannot be located on it reliably, and the CDR3 follows TCRdb's listing. V is TRBV29-1 and J is TRBJ2-1. Germline assignment: CDR1 SQVTM and CDR2 ANQGSEA. A total of 11 residues make up the CDR3, ends included. The CDR3 sequence is CSVENTNELFL.

This clonotype has ten or more counts. The chain uses TRBV6-5 and TRBJ2-2; a possible D gene is TRBD2 (5 bases). Trimming left V 2 bases short and J 0 bases short, with 10 bases between. The CDR3 has 16 amino acids. The germline gives CDR1 MNHEY, CDR2 SVGAGI. CDR3 bases: TGTGCCAGCAGTTACGAGAGGGCTCCGAACACCGGGGAGCTGTTTTTT. Translation: CASSYERAPNTGELFF.

Points on this clonotype: A read error may account for a junction end that differs from germline. V is TRBV6-1 and J is TRBJ2-7; D perhaps matches TRBD1 (6 bases). Looked up from germline, CDR1 is MNHNS and CDR2 is SASEGT. CDR3 length equals 15 residues. DNA of the CDR3: TGTGCCAGCAATGAATTACAGGGTACCCCGGGGGAGCAGTACTTC. This sequence encodes CASNELQGTPGEQYF.

Notes on this clonotype: A read error may produce the germline difference seen at one junction end. The chain joins TRBV6-5 to TRBJ2-3, with 7 bases aligning to TRBD1. Per germline, CDR1 MNHEY and CDR2 SVGAGI. This CDR3 has 14 amino acids. The CDR3 DNA follows: TGTGCCGGCAGTCTGCGACAGGGTTCAGGTACGCAGTATTTT. Its translation is CAGSLRQGSGTQYF.

A word on this clonotype: A read error may explain this, as a much larger clone is one base away. The chain combines TRBV28 with TRBJ1-5; maybe TRBD1 (5 bases). Deletions cut 3 bases from V and 3 bases from J, with 12 bases between. Germline loops: CDR1 MDHEN, CDR2 SYDVKM. The CDR3 length is 15 residues. DNA for the CDR3: TGTGCCAGCAGTTTTGAGGGACTGACCAATCAGCCCCAGCATTTT. Amino acids: CASSFEGLTNQPQHF.

This sequence joins TRBV4-1 and TRBJ2-2; no clear D. CDR1 and CDR2 (germline): MGHRA, YSYEKL. Between the trimmed V and J ends, which lost 2 bases and 11 bases, there was a span of 12 bases. CDR3 length: 13 amino acids. CDR3 in amino acids: CASSQQYGGELFF. CDR3 sequence (DNA): TGCGCCAGCAGCCAACAGTATGGCGGTGAGCTGTTTTTT.

This clonotype was seen once. One end of the junction is discordant with germline, which a read error may explain. The gene calls are TRBV11-2 and TRBJ2-1; D perhaps matches TRBD2 (6 bases). Germline CDR1 and CDR2: SGHAT and FQNNGV. This CDR3 spans 15 amino acids. This CDR3 is CASSPRREMRDEQFF. CDR3 sequence (DNA): TGTGCTAGCAGCCCGCGCCGGGAGATGAGGGATGAGCAGTTCTTC. The variable domain in full, with the rest retrieved from reference TRBV11-2 and TRBJ2-1, is EAGVAQSPRYKIIEKRQSVAFWCNPISGHATLYWYQQILGQGPKLLIQFQNNGVVDDSQLPKDRFSAERLKGVDSTLKIQPAKLEDSAVYLCASSPRREMRDEQFFGPGTRLTVL.

Note on this clonotype: A much bigger clone sits one base away, suggesting this may be a read error. This chain uses TRBV28 with TRBJ2-5; 7 bases map to TRBD2. CDR1 is MDHEN, CDR2 SYDVKM, per germline. CDR3 length: 14 residues. The ends lost 7 bases at V and 5 bases at J; junction bases unmatched: 10. The CDR3 sequence is CASILSSGLETQYF. The DNA for the CDR3 is TGTGCCAGCATTTTGTCTAGCGGCTTGGAGACCCAGTACTTC.